This T cell receptor beta chain was recorded in a study of identifying expanded T cells in peripheral blood. Study outcomes and limitations: Over about two and four weeks, about 16 and 19 clones changed, versus 1.2 between replicates.

Notes on this clone: Its target is not known.

Germline values: CDR1 MDHEN, CDR2 SYDVKM. J lost 3 bases, V lost 5 bases, and 8 bases had no gene match. The CDR3 runs to 16 residues. This table comes from immunoSEQ multiplex PCR, and its TCRdb copy is limited to in-frame clones, with some not included. The sample contains 90,000 or so clones, 88% of which appear only once. The TCR was taken from a person aged 18 to 70 in good health. Sequencing was done on a sample of blood. The gene calls are TRBV28 and TRBJ1-2; TRBD1 matches at 11 bases. The CDR3 DNA follows: TGTGCCAGCAGTAGGACAGGGGGCATAGAGGACTATGGCTACACCTTC. Amino acid sequence: CASSRTGGIEDYGYTF.